This T cell receptor beta chain came from a study of radiation and T cells in renal cell carcinoma. General observations from the study: Baseline intratumoral clonotype presence is unknown without pretreatment biopsies.

CDR1 is SGHVS, CDR2 FQNEAQ, per germline. V was clipped by 10 bases and J by 11 bases; unmatched bases: 11. The CDR3 runs to 12 residues. In regard to this clone: Its target is unknown.

Clones were sequenced by immunoSEQ multiplex PCR, and TCRdb holds only the in-frame ones, with some missing. The table records 100,000 to 150,000 clones, over 75% of them present only once. The time point was: blood 2 weeks post-SBRT. Stated treatment: 15 Gy SBRT to primary tumor, nephrectomy 4 weeks later. The specimen was blood, collected from a patient whose treatment included radiotherapy and nephrectomy. The chain is built from TRBV7-8 and TRBJ2-3; 8 bases are shared with TRBD2. This clonotype originated in a man in his fifties or sixties with renal cell carcinoma. The CDR3: CATRTRTSRQYF. The CDR3 bases are TGTGCCACCAGGACGAGGACTAGCCGGCAGTATTTT.